This T cell receptor (beta chain) stems from a study of graft-versus-host responses after intestinal transplantation. Study details: In this cohort, recipients had multivisceral, liver-intestinal, or isolated intestinal transplants. Notes on the study in general: The authors found GvH clones in recipient marrow, some appearing first in ileum or blood. Early after transplant, HvG clones declined as circulating GvH clones peaked.

Intraepithelial lymphocytes and lamina propria lymphocytes were released through processing of graft tissue. This clone was detected only once. Its antigen is not known. In germline, CDR1 is MGHDK, CDR2 SYGVNS. With 1 base removed from V and 3 bases from J, the gap between germline ends came to 12 bases. The CDR3 has 15 residues. Measured with immunoSEQ multiplex PCR; TCRdb has only the in-frame clones, and not every one. The data show some 4,000 clones, roughly 77% seen once. The rearrangement uses TRBV25-1 and TRBJ2-5; D possibly corresponds to TRBD2 (7 bases). The receptor was isolated from a human patient who received an intestinal transplant, so some T cells may come from the graft donor. The sequenced sample was ileum tissue, obtained 9 days after transplant. For the CDR3, the DNA is TGTGCCAGCAGTGAATCCGGGGGGCGGGAAGAGACCCAGTACTTC. This codes for CASSESGGREETQYF.